These T cell receptor beta chains were read from a single sample in a study of T-cell memory formation after mild COVID-19. TCRdb reprocessed the 5' RACE reads via MiXCR and lists one record per CDR3 protein. The table has around 300,000 distinct CDR3 sequences, 19% seen once. The sequenced material came from PBMCs or a T cell subset sorted from them (not recorded which). These receptor sequences come from a man younger than 35 who had mild COVID-19 (a few samples of this study predate the infection). Cell type and time point are not known. Each CDR3 is given with its conserved first and last residue. D genes are given only for firm matches. Size is omitted from some rows. Given values are once, few, many or a class for expanded clones.

>TRBV7-2|NA|15|NA|TRBJ1-5
TGTGCCAGCAGCTTAGCAGGGGGGGACAATCAGCCCCAGCATTTT
CASSLAGGDNQPQHF
>TRBV20-1|few|14|NA|TRBJ2-5
TGCAGTGCTAGCGACGGCAGGGGGGTCGCGACCCAGTACTTC
CSASDGRGVATQYF
>TRBV12-3/TRBV12-4|NA|15|TRBD2|TRBJ2-5
TGTGCCAGCAGTTTTCTAGCTAGCGGGGCGGAGACCCAGTACTTC
CASSFLASGAETQYF
>TRBV5-1|few|17|NA|TRBJ1-4
TGCGCCAGCAGCTTGGGGTGGCTAACTGCAACTAATGAAAAACTGTTTTTT
CASSLGWLTATNEKLFF
>TRBV4-3|few|19|NA|TRBJ2-1
TGCGCCAGCAGCCAAGTGGTGGCCAACTCACGCAGCTCCTACAATGAGCAGTTCTTC
CASSQVVANSRSSYNEQFF
>TRBV3-1|few|16|NA|TRBJ2-3
TGTGCCAGCAGCCACCAGGCCCCCTTAGGCACAGATACGCAGTATTTT
CASSHQAPLGTDTQYF
>TRBV4-2|NA|16|TRBD2|TRBJ2-1
TGTGCCAGCAGCCAGACCGGGACTAGCGGGGGGGATGAGCAGTTCTTC
CASSQTGTSGGDEQFF
>TRBV4-3|NA|18|TRBD1|TRBJ1-2
TGCGCCAGCAGCCAAGATCTCGTAGGAGGGGGCGCCTCGTATGGCTACACCTTC
CASSQDLVGGGASYGYTF
>TRBV7-9|NA|16|TRBD1|TRBJ2-3
TGTGCCAGCAGCCCGACAGGGGGCGCGGGGCTAGATACGCAGTATTTT
CASSPTGGAGLDTQYF
>TRBV29-1|NA|14|NA|TRBJ1-3
TGCAGCGTTGGGGGTGGGCTCTCTGGAAACACCATATATTTT
CSVGGGLSGNTIYF
>TRBV3-1|NA|12|NA|TRBJ2-7
TGTGCCAGCAGCCAACTTCGGGGGGCCCTGTACTTC
CASSQLRGALYF
>TRBV5-1|NA|13|TRBD1|TRBJ1-1
TGCGCCAGCAGCGCCGGGACAGGGGTTGAAGCTTTCTTT
CASSAGTGVEAFF
>TRBV7-2|NA|14|TRBD1|TRBJ2-7
TGTGCCAGCAGCTTAGAGACAGGGGCCTACGAGCAGTACTTC
CASSLETGAYEQYF
>TRBV9|few|14|NA|TRBJ1-1
TGTGCCAGCAGCGTAGTTCGTCCGAACACTGAAGCTTTCTTT
CASSVVRPNTEAFF
>TRBV7-6|few|20|TRBD2|TRBJ2-1
TGTGCCAGCAGCCCCCGGACTAGCGGGGGGGGTACGAGCACCTACAATGAGCAGTTCTTC
CASSPRTSGGGTSTYNEQFF
>TRBV27|NA|16|NA|TRBJ2-4
TGTGCCAGCAGTTTAGTCCCCGGGACCCTCGGGAACATTCAGTACTTC
CASSLVPGTLGNIQYF
>TRBV5-6|NA|16|TRBD2|TRBJ2-1
TGTGCCAGCAGCTTTCTTACCCCGGGGGGTGGTAATGAGCAGTTCTTC
CASSFLTPGGGNEQFF
>TRBV4-3|few|13|NA|TRBJ2-4
TGCGCCAGCAGCCAAGCGCAGGGAAACATTCAGTACTTC
CASSQAQGNIQYF
>TRBV3-1|NA|16|NA|TRBJ1-5
TGTGCCAGCAGCCAAGAATTCCAGGGGAGCAATCAGCCCCAGCATTTT
CASSQEFQGSNQPQHF
>TRBV9|NA|15|TRBD2|TRBJ2-2
TGTGCCAGCAGCGGAGCGGGGCCGAACACCGGGGAGCTGTTTTTT
CASSGAGPNTGELFF
>TRBV15|few|16|TRBD1|TRBJ2-5
TGTGCCACCAGCAGCCTGACAGGGGGCTATGGAGAGACCCAGTACTTC
CATSSLTGGYGETQYF
>TRBV20-1|NA|12|NA|TRBJ2-3
TGCAGTGCTACAGACAACACAGATACGCAGTATTTT
CSATDNTDTQYF
>TRBV7-9|many|16|NA|TRBJ1-4
TGTGCCAGCAGCTTCGGTGGTTCAGGGACTAATGAAAAACTGTTTTTT
CASSFGGSGTNEKLFF
>TRBV7-2|few|14|TRBD1|TRBJ1-4
TGTGCCAGCAGTGGGGACAGCCTAGCCTCTAGGCTGTTTTTT
CASSGDSLASRLFF
>TRBV4-2|NA|15|TRBD2|TRBJ2-3
TGTGCCAGCAGCCAACGACTAGCGGGGGAAGATACGCAGTATTTT
CASSQRLAGEDTQYF
>TRBV20-1|NA|14|NA|TRBJ2-7
TGCAGTGCCCGATTCGGGGTAGGATCCTACGAGCAGTACTTC
CSARFGVGSYEQYF
>TRBV5-1|NA|17|NA|TRBJ1-1
TGCGCCAGCAGCTTGGGCGACTCGTACCCAGGGGACACTGAAGCTTTCTTT
CASSLGDSYPGDTEAFF
>TRBV12-3/TRBV12-4|NA|14|NA|TRBJ2-2
TGTGCCAGCAGTTCTGGTGGTAACACCGGGGAGCTGTTTTTT
CASSSGGNTGELFF